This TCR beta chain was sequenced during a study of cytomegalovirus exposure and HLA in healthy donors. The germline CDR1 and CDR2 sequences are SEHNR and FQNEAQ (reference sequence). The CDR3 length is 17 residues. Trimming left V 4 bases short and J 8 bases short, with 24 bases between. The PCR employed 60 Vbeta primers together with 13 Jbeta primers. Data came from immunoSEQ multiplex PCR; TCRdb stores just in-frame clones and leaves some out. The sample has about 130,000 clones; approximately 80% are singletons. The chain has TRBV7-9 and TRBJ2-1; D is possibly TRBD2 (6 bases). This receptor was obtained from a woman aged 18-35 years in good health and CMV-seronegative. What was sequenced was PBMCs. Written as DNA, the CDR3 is TGTGCCAGCAGCTCCCGGGACTTAGGGAGGCTAACCGATGAGCAGTTCTTC. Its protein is CASSSRDLGRLTDEQFF.